This T cell receptor beta chain was identified in a study of blood T cell repertoires in COVID-19 (TCRdb year 2020). As for the study more broadly: The collaborator samples originated in the United States, Italy and Spain and spanned the acute and convalescent phases of COVID-19. The prospective study material was composed of cDNA or gDNA derived from T cells, B-cell-depleted T cells, or PBMCs. Deeply sampled blood TCRbeta repertoires from subjects exposed to, actively infected with, or recovered from COVID-19 were included in the dataset. The repertoires were made available in a free public database intended to serve as a resource for research on the immune response to SARS-CoV-2. Samples were obtained from the ongoing ImmuneRACE study (first 160 participants) and from over 1,000 subjects provided by 6 global collaborators. A de-identified subject ID, COVID-19 status, age in years and sex were almost always included in the sample metadata. Where available, HLA class I and class II types were obtained from metadata supplied by the sample provider rather than from assay-based typing.

What the study reported, not specific to this receptor: How much clinical and demographic metadata was included differed by source and by participant, and the metadata was provided uncurated.

As regards this clone: Its cognate antigen has yet to be identified. There are no base qualities to consult, and no much larger clone falls within one base.

Cut back by 3 bases and 3 bases, the V and J ends lie 12 bases apart. Taken from cysteine to phenylalanine, the CDR3 has 15 residues. Only CDR3 DNA remains: 45 bases, in frame from the first base. CDR1 and CDR2 are read off the germline V gene as KGHSH and LQKENI. TCRbeta CDR3 regions were amplified from genomic DNA by means of the immunoSEQ Assay, a bias-controlled multiplex PCR. For the original study's pipeline: The number of nucleated cells in each sample was estimated from the amplification of reference gene primers within the assay. Sequence reads were collapsed and filtered to measure the absolute abundance of every unique TCRbeta CDR3 rearrangement. Productive Simpson clonality was computed per sample as the square root of Simpson's diversity index over productive rearrangements. TCRdb's version of the immuneACCESS table is confined to in-frame rearrangements and falls short of the full clone set. An unresolved V gene accounts for under half of the shortfall where checked; the remainder is of unknown origin. D and trimming were read from the DNA, whereas the V and J calls and clone size are those reported in that table. For this sample there are 90,000 to 150,000 clones; 75% to 80% appear just once. The ten largest clones represent over 6.5% of the sample.

Each collaborating institution followed its own protocols to collect whole blood in K2EDTA tubes. For TCRbeta analysis, collaborator samples were shipped as frozen whole blood, as isolated PBMCs, or as DNA extracted from either sample type. This TCR derives from a human donor in a cohort sampled during active COVID-19. The specimen was peripheral blood. The V gene is TRBV18 and the J gene is TRBJ2-1, and possibly TRBD1, on 5 matching bases. The DNA is as follows: TGTGCCAGCTCACCCTTTCAGGGATTCTACAATGAGCAGTTCTTC. This translates into CASSPFQGFYNEQFF.